This T cell receptor beta chain emerged from a study of shared clonotypes between healthy human individuals. Study conclusions and caveats: With few donors, the genetic and exposure-history diversity represented was limited.

Per the study methods: Filtering differed because ImmunoSEQ produced junction-only sequences that carried no quality scores. The protocol was immunoSEQ multiplex PCR, while the TCRdb copy is restricted to in-frame clones and leaves out a portion. V and J calls and clone size follow that table, whereas D and trimming were derived from the DNA. Of 400,000 to 550,000 clones in the sample, roughly 85% are singletons; the top ten hold about 12%. Germline V gives CDR1 MNHNY, CDR2 SVGAGI (reference sequence). The CDR3 totals 14 residues. Between the trimmed V and J ends, which lost 5 bases and 0 bases, there was a span of 8 bases. This clone was observed once. The target antigen is unknown.

Sequenced sample: PBMCs. The gene calls are TRBV6-6 and TRBJ2-4; tentative D call: TRBD1 (6 bases). This clonotype originated in a woman between 40 and 55 years old in good health. Some clones in this sample may be carry-over from other donors' samples. CDR3 sequence reads: CASSTGLAKNIQYF. DNA of the CDR3: TGTGCCAGCAGTACAGGGCTAGCCAAAAACATTCAGTACTTC.